These 4 T cell receptor beta chains were sequenced from one sample in a study of CD8 T cells in Susac syndrome. When the RNA was reverse transcribed, random hexamers were used with an input of about 0.5 to 1 ug. TCRdb re-called the immunoSEQ multiplex PCR reads with MiXCR, one entry per CDR3 protein. The sample shows 100,000 to 150,000 distinct CDR3 sequences, 90% to 95% of them seen only once. The sequencing sample was made of CD8+ T cells from PBMCs. The origin of the receptors is a human donor with Susac syndrome.

The V gene is TRBV27, the J gene TRBJ1-2, with TRBD1 identical over 10 bases. The CDR3 runs 16 residues. CDR1 and CDR2 from the germline V gene are MNHEY and SMNVEV (reference sequence). The junction had 5 bases not matched to a gene; V was cut back by 3 bases and J by 1 base. CDR3 coding DNA: TGTGCCAGCAGTTTTTACCGGACAGGGGGTAACTATGGCTACACCTTC. As protein: CASSFYRTGGNYGYTF.

The V gene is TRBV5-6, the J gene TRBJ2-1; TRBD2 matches 7 bases. This CDR3 comprises 12 residues. Unmatched junction bases numbered 4, after V lost 4 bases and J lost 9 bases. In germline, CDR1 is SGHDT, CDR2 YYEEEE. CDR3 amino acids: CASSGTTSEQFF. CDR3 DNA: TGTGCCAGCAGCGGGACTACAAGTGAGCAGTTCTTC.

This chain's CDR3 is CASREGVDNEQFF. The CDR3 DNA reads as TGTGCCAGCAGGGAGGGGGTCGACAATGAGCAGTTCTTC. The rearrangement uses TRBV7-9 and TRBJ2-1; D is perhaps TRBD1 or TRBD2 (6 bases each). The CDR3 has 13 amino acids. V shed 6 bases and J shed 5 bases, with 11 bases lying between them. Germline V gene sequence: CDR1 SEHNR, CDR2 FQNEAQ (reference sequence).

The chain recombines TRBV5-1 with TRBJ2-2, with D tentatively TRBD1 (5 bases). Germline CDR1 SGHRS, CDR2 YFSETQ. Trimming removed 4 bases at V and 0 bases at J, with 13 bases between. The CDR3 has 16 residues. The CDR3 coding sequence is TGCGCCAGCAGCCCGAGGACAACGGCGAACACCGGGGAGCTGTTTTTT. It translates to CASSPRTTANTGELFF.